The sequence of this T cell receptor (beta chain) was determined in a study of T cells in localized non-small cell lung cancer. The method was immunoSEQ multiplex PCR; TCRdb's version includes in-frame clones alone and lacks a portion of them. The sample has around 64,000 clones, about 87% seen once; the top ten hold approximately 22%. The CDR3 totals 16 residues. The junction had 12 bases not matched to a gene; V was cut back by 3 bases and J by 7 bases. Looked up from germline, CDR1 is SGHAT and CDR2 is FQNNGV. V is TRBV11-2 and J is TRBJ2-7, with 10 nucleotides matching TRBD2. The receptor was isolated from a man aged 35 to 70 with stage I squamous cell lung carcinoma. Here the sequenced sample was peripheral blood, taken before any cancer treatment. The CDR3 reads CASSFQTGGAGGEQYF. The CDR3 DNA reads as TGTGCCAGCAGCTTCCAAACCGGGGGAGCGGGAGGGGAGCAGTACTTC.